This T cell receptor beta chain appears in the sequencing data of a study of shared clonotypes between healthy human individuals. Findings of the study overall: Clonotypes shared by all four sorted-subset donors had higher generation probabilities than non-shared clonotypes. Estimated richness was generally greater in naive than memory subsets.

There are 15 residues in the CDR3. Germline V lookup: CDR1 SEHNR, CDR2 FQNEAQ (reference sequence). V shed 1 base and J 9 bases; nucleotides not matched to a gene: 9. As concerns this clone: The target antigen is unknown.

Libraries were prepared by immunoSEQ multiplex PCR; TCRdb keeps only in-frame clonotypes and omits some of them. The data show some 600,000 clones, roughly 96% seen once. CD45RO-negative, CCR7-selected cells formed the naive CD8 fraction, which excluded terminally differentiated effector memory CD45RA+ cells. Donation came from healthy HIV-negative adults that had no recent acute infections or vaccinations. The genes are TRBV7-9 and TRBJ2-1, with 7 bases lining up with TRBD2. Source material: naive CD8+ T cells sorted from blood. The source of this sequence is a woman in her 30s in good health. CDR3 sequence: CASSLEAERGLEQFF. CDR3 in DNA: TGTGCCAGCAGCTTAGAGGCGGAGCGGGGCCTTGAGCAGTTCTTC.